This T cell receptor beta chain originates from a study of beta chain features in type 1 diabetes. The CDR3 spans 16 residues. J was trimmed by 7 bases and V by 0 bases; bases with no gene match: 8. Germline-derived CDR1 and CDR2 are LNHNV and YYDKDF (reference sequence). Reverse transcribing all isolated RNA meant expressed TCRB transcripts were sequenced. Clones were read by immunoSEQ multiplex PCR, and TCRdb kept only the in-frame ones, dropping some. The sample contains fewer than 350,000 clones, roughly 8% of which appear only once. This chain connects TRBV15 to TRBJ2-1; 8 bases match TRBD1. The sample consisted of central memory CD4+ T cells from blood. This TCR was sampled from a woman between 18 and 29 years old in good health. The CDR3 coding sequence is TGTGCCACCAGCAGAGAGAGGGGACAGGCTCGGAATGAGCAGTTCTTC. Translated, it gives CATSRERGQARNEQFF.